What follows describes a single T cell receptor beta chain. The entry originates in a study of shared clonotypes between healthy human individuals. The ends were cut back, 5 bases at V and 5 bases at J, with 6 bases in the middle. CDR1 is MRHNA and CDR2 is SNTAGT in the germline V gene. This CDR3 is built from 12 residues. Profiling relied on immunoSEQ multiplex PCR, and the TCRdb table lists in-frame clones only, not all of them. The sample contains some 1 million clones, approximately 76% of which appear only once. The source is a young man in good health. Sequencing was carried out using memory CD4+ T cells sorted from blood. Subset denoted: CD45RA-negative fraction. The chain is built from TRBV6-4 and TRBJ2-2, with D unclear. The CDR3 nucleotides are TGTGCCAGCAGTCCACAGACCGGGGAGCTGTTTTTT. Its translation is CASSPQTGELFF.